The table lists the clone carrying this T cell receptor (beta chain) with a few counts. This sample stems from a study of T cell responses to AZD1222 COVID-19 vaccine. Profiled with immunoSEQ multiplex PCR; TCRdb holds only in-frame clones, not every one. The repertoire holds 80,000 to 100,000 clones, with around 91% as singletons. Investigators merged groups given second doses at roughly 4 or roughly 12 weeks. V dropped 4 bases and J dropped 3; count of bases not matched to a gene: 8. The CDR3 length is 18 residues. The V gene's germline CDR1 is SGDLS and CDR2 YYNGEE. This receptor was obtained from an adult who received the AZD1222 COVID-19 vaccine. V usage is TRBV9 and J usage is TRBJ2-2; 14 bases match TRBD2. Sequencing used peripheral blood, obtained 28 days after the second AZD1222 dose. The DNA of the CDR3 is TGTGCCAGCAGCCCTCCCCCGGGACTAGCGGGAGACACCGGGGAGCTGTTTTTT. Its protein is CASSPPPGLAGDTGELFF.